The 22 T cell receptor beta chains below all came from one sample that was sequenced in a study of ipilimumab plus nivolumab after autologous stem cell transplantation. Clones were read by immunoSEQ multiplex PCR, and TCRdb kept only the in-frame ones, dropping some. The sample carries tens of thousands of clones, 83% recorded once. The source was PBMCs, collected in a trial of ipilimumab plus nivolumab as post-transplant consolidation. The origin of the receptors is a male donor with diffuse large B-cell lymphoma.

This chain joins TRBV5-6 and TRBJ1-2; D is unresolved. Germline CDR1 reads SGHDT; CDR2 reads YYEEEE. Deletions cut 1 base from V and 7 bases from J, with 11 bases between. The CDR3 loop spans 13 amino acids. CDR3 amino acids: CASSLMRARGYTF. In nucleotides, the CDR3 is TGTGCCAGCAGCTTGATGAGGGCGCGTGGCTACACCTTC.

The chain uses TRBV9 and TRBJ2-2; no firm D call. This CDR3 comprises 16 residues. The germline V gene encodes CDR1 SGDLS and CDR2 YYNGEE. Deletions cut 4 bases from V and 4 bases from J, with 17 bases between. CDR3 in DNA: TGTGCCAGCAGCCCCTCGGGTAGCCCCCTCACCGGGGAGCTGTTTTTT. Protein sequence: CASSPSGSPLTGELFF.

The chain links TRBV7-2 to TRBJ2-7, with D maybe TRBD2 (6 bases). This CDR3 has 17 amino acids. The germline CDR1 and CDR2 sequences are SGHTA and FQGNSA. V gave up 5 bases and J gave up 0 bases, with 20 bases separating them. CDR3 residues: CASSPTPGGPSSYEQYF. CDR3 DNA sequence: TGTGCCAGCAGCCCGACGCCCGGGGGTCCGAGCTCCTACGAGCAGTACTTC.

This chain connects TRBV7-2 to TRBJ2-2; no definite D call. The germline gives CDR1 SGHTA, CDR2 FQGNSA. This CDR3 is 14 amino acids long. The ends were cut back, 4 bases at V and 6 bases at J, with 12 bases in the middle. Here the CDR3 DNA reads TGTGCCAGCAGCTGGCAGAGGTACGCCGGGGAGCTGTTTTTT. It specifies CASSWQRYAGELFF.

The DNA of the CDR3 is TGTGCCAGCAGTGGCCGACAGGGGAAAGATGGCTACACCTTC. Amino acids: CASSGRQGKDGYTF. This chain links TRBV2 with TRBJ1-2, with 8 bases identical to TRBD1. V trimming: 4 bases; J trimming: 6 bases; junction bases outside the gene matches: 7. CDR1 and CDR2 (germline): SNHLY, FYNNEI. The CDR3 extends over 14 amino acids.

In DNA, the CDR3 is TGTGCCAGCAACCGCATGGGGCAGGGGAACTATGGCTACACCTTC. Translation gives CASNRMGQGNYGYTF. The chain joins TRBV7-9 to TRBJ1-2; weak D call: TRBD1 (6 bases). Germline CDR1 is SEHNR and CDR2 is FQNEAQ (reference sequence). The CDR3 sequence is 15 residues long. Between the trimmed V and J ends, which lost 7 bases and 2 bases, there was a span of 17 bases.

In this sample, this clone turned up once. The same CDR3 also results from other DNA sequences found in this sample. The rearrangement links TRBV2 to TRBJ2-3; D remains unclear. This CDR3 has 13 residues. Trimming took off 1 base at V and 1 base at J, with 3 bases between the two ends. Germline V lookup: CDR1 SNHLY, CDR2 FYNNEI. The CDR3 sequence: CASSEDRTDTQYF. CDR3 sequence (DNA): TGTGCCAGCAGTGAAGACCGCACAGATACGCAGTATTTT.

In its sample, this clone was seen once. The V gene is TRBV19, the J gene TRBJ2-2; 9 positions agree with TRBD1. The germline V gene has CDR1 LNHDA and CDR2 SQIVND (reference sequence). J was trimmed by 4 bases and V by 7 bases; bases with no gene match: 4. The CDR3 extends over 14 amino acids. DNA of the CDR3: TGTGCCAGTATTGTGACAGGGGGCACCGGGGAGCTGTTTTTT. This sequence encodes CASIVTGGTGELFF.

V and J are TRBV4-2 and TRBJ2-1; D is uncertain. This CDR3 contains 13 residues. Trimming left V 0 bases short and J 10 bases short, with 10 bases between. The germline V gene encodes CDR1 LGHNA and CDR2 YNFKEQ. The CDR3 region is CASSQDVRREQFF. CDR3 nucleotide sequence: TGTGCCAGCAGCCAAGACGTTCGTAGGGAGCAGTTCTTC.

The rearrangement joins TRBV18 to TRBJ2-1; D gene uncertain. The germline V and J ends were trimmed by 6 bases and 5 bases, with 14 bases remaining between them. CDR3 length: 14 amino acids. CDR1 and CDR2 (germline): KGHSH, LQKENI. This chain's CDR3 is CASSPYPQDNEQFF. The CDR3 nucleotides read TGTGCCAGCTCCCCGTATCCCCAGGACAATGAGCAGTTCTTC. The entire variable domain, with the rest obtained from reference TRBV18 and TRBJ2-1, is as follows: NAGVMQNPRHLVRRRGQEARLRCSPMKGHSHVYWYRQLPEEGLKFMVYLQKENIIDESGMPKERFSAEFPKEGPSILRIQQVVRGDSAAYFCASSPYPQDNEQFFGPGTRLTVL.

The chain has TRBV6-6 and TRBJ1-2; 9 bases match TRBD1. Germline V lookup: CDR1 MNHNY, CDR2 SVGAGI (reference sequence). The CDR3 length is 12 residues. CDR3 bases: TGTGTGAGCAGACAGGGGGGCTATGGCTACACCTTC. This sequence encodes CVSRQGGYGYTF.

The chain has TRBV11-3 and TRBJ2-3, with D perhaps TRBD1 (7 bases). Trimming took 3 bases from V and 0 from J, leaving 13 bases between them. The CDR3 totals 16 residues. CDR1 is SGHNT and CDR2 is YENEEA in the germline V gene. This CDR3 is CASSLAQGGSTDTQYF. The CDR3 nucleotides read TGTGCCAGCAGCTTGGCCCAGGGGGGAAGCACAGATACGCAGTATTTT.

The V and J genes are TRBV5-5 and TRBJ1-2; D is undetermined. The CDR3 runs to 13 residues. Germline CDR1 is SGHKS and CDR2 is YYEKEE (reference sequence). V was clipped by 0 bases and J by 7 bases, with 10 bases between them. CDR3: CASSLAEGSGYTF. The CDR3 DNA follows: TGTGCCAGCAGCTTGGCCGAAGGGTCTGGCTACACCTTC.

This rearrangement joins TRBV7-2 to TRBJ2-1; 11 positions agree with TRBD1. Unmatched junction bases numbered 10, after V lost 1 base and J lost 2 bases. In germline, CDR1 is SGHTA, CDR2 FQGNSA. This CDR3 spans 19 amino acids. CDR3 in amino acids: CASSLDRTGGQGAYNEQFF. In DNA form, the CDR3 reads TGTGCCAGCAGCTTAGACCGGACGGGGGGACAGGGGGCCTACAATGAGCAGTTCTTC.

The chain recombines TRBV5-1 with TRBJ2-7; 9 bases are shared with TRBD1. Germline trimming cut 5 bases from V and 6 bases from J; bases unmatched to any gene: 12. CDR1 is SGHRS, CDR2 YFSETQ, per germline. CDR3 length equals 15 residues. The CDR3 spells CASRGTGGAFGEQYF. The CDR3 DNA is TGCGCCAGCAGGGGTACAGGGGGCGCTTTTGGCGAGCAGTACTTC.

V and J are TRBV4-1 and TRBJ1-1; D perhaps matches TRBD1 (5 bases). Germline assignment: CDR1 MGHRA and CDR2 YSYEKL. The CDR3 runs to 17 residues. V lost 0 bases to trimming and J lost 4 bases, with 18 bases between them. This CDR3 reads CASSQEVIQGMGTEAFF. The CDR3 DNA follows: TGCGCCAGCAGCCAAGAAGTCATCCAGGGTATGGGCACTGAAGCTTTCTTT.

V is TRBV29-1 and J is TRBJ1-1, with unresolved D. CDR3 size: 21 residues. Germline V gene lookup returns CDR1 SQVTM and CDR2 ANQGSEA. Trimming pared 0 bases from V and 0 bases from J, leaving 29 bases between. This CDR3 reads CSVEEIRAQGFGVFLNTEAFF. In DNA form, the CDR3 reads TGCAGCGTTGAAGAAATAAGGGCCCAAGGTTTCGGCGTGTTCCTGAACACTGAAGCTTTCTTT.

The CDR3 DNA reads as TGCGCCAGCAGCTTGGCGGTGGCGGGGGGGAAAGAGACCCAGTACTTC. Translation gives CASSLAVAGGKETQYF. V is TRBV5-1 and J is TRBJ2-5; 9 positions agree with TRBD2. The germline CDR1 and CDR2 sequences are SGHRS and YFSETQ. With 0 bases clipped from V and 3 bases from J, the junction kept 6 bases outside the gene matches. The CDR3 runs 16 residues.

The J gene is TRBJ1-5, the V gene TRBV5-8, with D possibly matching TRBD1 (5 bases). CDR1 is SGHTS and CDR2 is YDEGEE in the germline V gene. The CDR3 loop spans 19 amino acids. V was shortened by 0 bases and J by 1 base, with 20 bases between the two germline ends. The CDR3 reads CASSLVTGRGSVSNQPQHF. The CDR3 coding sequence is TGTGCCAGCAGCTTGGTTACGGGAAGGGGTAGTGTCAGCAATCAGCCCCAGCATTTT.

V and J are TRBV9 and TRBJ2-6; D not certain. The CDR3 sequence is 15 residues long. Trimming cost V 0 bases and J 2 bases, with 6 bases left between them. The V gene's germline CDR1 is SGDLS and CDR2 YYNGEE. CDR3 in DNA: TGTGCCAGCAGCGTAGGGTGGCCTGGGGCCAACGTCCTGACTTTC. It codes for CASSVGWPGANVLTF. Based on the CDR3 plus reference TRBV9 and TRBJ2-6, the full variable domain is DSGVTQTPKHLITATGQRVTLRCSPRSGDLSVYWYQQSLDQGLQFLIQYYNGEERAKGNILERFSAQQFPDLHSELNLSSLELGDSALYFCASSVGWPGANVLTFGAGSRLTVL.

This chain links TRBV7-2 with TRBJ2-3; unclear D gene. Germline V gene lookup returns CDR1 SGHTA and CDR2 FQGNSA. The CDR3 loop spans 14 amino acids. V dropped 5 bases and J dropped 2 bases, with 11 bases sitting between them. Here the CDR3 DNA reads TGTGCCAGCAGCCCGCGACTCTCCACAGATACGCAGTATTTT. Its translation is CASSPRLSTDTQYF.

The rearrangement joins TRBV6-5 to TRBJ1-4; D remains ambiguous. The V end lost 2 bases, the J end lost 7 bases, and 8 bases lay between the germline ends. Germline V CDR1 and CDR2: MNHEY, SVGAGI. The CDR3 is 13 amino acids. For the CDR3, the DNA is TGTGCCAGCAGTTACGGGCAGATTGAAAAACTGTTTTTT. Residues: CASSYGQIEKLFF.